The 2 T cell receptor beta chains presented below share a single source sample, sequenced in a study of response to subunit inactivated influenza vaccine. One entry per CDR3 protein results from TCRdb running MiXCR on the RT-PCR reads. The profile covers more than 500,000 distinct CDR3 sequences, with approximately 10% appearing a single time and approximately 10% taken by the ten largest. This same sample was also part of a study on T cells expressing NK-cell markers. Turning to that study: 5'RACE template switching with UMIs produced the TCR beta cDNA.

The sample consisted of PBMCs from blood, taken on the day of vaccination. All receptors come from a man aged 45-60 years who received an inactivated influenza vaccine.

The chain couples TRBV6-2 or TRBV6-3 to TRBJ2-1; 11 bases map to TRBD2. V trimming: 8 bases; J trimming: 7 bases; junction bases outside the gene matches: 7. CDR3 length equals 14 residues. Germline CDR1 is MNHEY and CDR2 is SVGEGT. The CDR3 region has the DNA TGTGCCAGCGGGCTAGCGGGAGGAACGAATGAGCAGTTCTTC. This sequence encodes CASGLAGGTNEQFF.

The J gene is TRBJ1-1, the V gene TRBV6-2 or TRBV6-3; D gene unclear. Germline CDR1 and CDR2: MNHEY and SVGEGT. The length of the CDR3 is 13 residues. V gave up 4 bases and J gave up 1 base, with 7 bases separating them. CDR3 loop: CASSWVRNTEAFF. The CDR3 DNA sequence: TGTGCCAGCAGTTGGGTCCGGAACACTGAAGCTTTCTTT.